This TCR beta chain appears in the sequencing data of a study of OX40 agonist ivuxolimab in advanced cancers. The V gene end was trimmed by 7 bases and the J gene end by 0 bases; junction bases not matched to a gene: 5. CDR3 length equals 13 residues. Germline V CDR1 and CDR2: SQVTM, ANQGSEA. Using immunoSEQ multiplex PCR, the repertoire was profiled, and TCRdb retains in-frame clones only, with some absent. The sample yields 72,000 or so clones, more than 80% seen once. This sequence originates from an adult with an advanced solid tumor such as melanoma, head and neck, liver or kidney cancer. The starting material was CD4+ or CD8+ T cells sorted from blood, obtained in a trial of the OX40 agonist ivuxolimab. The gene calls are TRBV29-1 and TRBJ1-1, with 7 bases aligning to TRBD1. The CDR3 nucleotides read TGCAGCGCCAAACAGGGGATGAACACTGAAGCTTTCTTT. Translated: CSAKQGMNTEAFF.